This is a list of T cell receptor beta chains from one sample in a study of OX40 agonist ivuxolimab in advanced cancers. Profiling relied on immunoSEQ multiplex PCR, and the TCRdb table lists in-frame clones only, not all of them. The table records 53,000 or so clones, about 86% of them present only once. Material: CD4+ or CD8+ T cells sorted from blood, obtained in a trial of the OX40 agonist ivuxolimab. Receptors originate from an adult with an advanced solid tumor such as melanoma, head and neck, liver or kidney cancer. Both conserved end residues are part of each CDR3. D genes are given only for firm matches. For some rows the clone size is stated as once, few or many, or as a class when expanded; others skip it.

TRBV7-9	medium-sized	TRBJ1-2	NA	CASSPRTENYGYTF	TGTGCCAGCAGCCCGCGGACGGAAAACTATGGCTACACCTTC
TRBV5-4	NA	TRBJ2-1	NA	CASRPGAGVNNEQFF	TGTGCCAGCCGACCCGGGGCCGGCGTAAACAATGAGCAGTTCTTC
TRBV7-2	NA	TRBJ2-5	NA	CASNRDYQETQYF	TGTGCCAGCAACCGGGACTACCAAGAGACCCAGTACTTC
TRBV9	NA	TRBJ2-7	NA	CASSVEPTSPIRDQYF	TGTGCCAGCAGCGTAGAGCCAACCTCCCCGATACGGGACCAGTACTTC
TRBV28	NA	TRBJ2-7	NA	CASSFIVGEQYF	TGTGCCAGCAGTTTCATAGTGGGGGAACAGTACTTC
TRBV6-4	NA	TRBJ2-4	TRBD1	CASRPPWTGVFKNIQYF	TGTGCCAGCAGGCCACCTTGGACAGGGGTGTTCAAAAACATTCAGTACTTC
TRBV6-1	once	TRBJ2-6	NA	CASSEAGWGGGANVLTF	TGTGCCAGCAGTGAAGCTGGATGGGGCGGTGGGGCCAACGTCCTGACTTTC
TRBV29-1	NA	TRBJ2-7	TRBD1	CSVEGQGYEQYF	TGCAGCGTTGAGGGACAGGGCTACGAGCAGTACTTC
TRBV9	NA	TRBJ1-6	TRBD1	CASSVKQGGNSPLHF	TGTGCCAGCAGCGTTAAACAGGGGGGGAATTCACCCCTCCACTTT
TRBV11-2	few	TRBJ1-2	NA	CASSSGARTLGYTF	TGTGCCAGCAGCTCAGGTGCACGGACTCTAGGCTACACCTTC
TRBV7-3	NA	TRBJ2-3	NA	CASSPGASATDTQYF	TGTGCCAGCAGCCCCGGGGCTAGCGCCACAGATACGCAGTATTTT
TRBV30	NA	TRBJ2-1	NA	CAWSHSSSYNEQFF	TGTGCCTGGAGTCACTCGAGCTCCTACAATGAGCAGTTCTTC
TRBV13	NA	TRBJ2-3	NA	CASSLVGDTDTQYF	TGTGCCAGCAGCTTAGTGGGGGACACAGATACGCAGTATTTT
TRBV5-1	NA	TRBJ2-3	NA	CASRLTIFISTDTQYF	TGCGCCAGCAGACTGACAATCTTCATTAGCACAGATACGCAGTATTTT
TRBV30	NA	TRBJ1-5	NA	CAWTAGQPNQPQHF	TGTGCCTGGACCGCCGGGCAGCCCAATCAGCCCCAGCATTTT
TRBV10-1	NA	TRBJ1-1	NA	CASPLWFVTKNTEAFF	TGCGCCAGCCCCTTGTGGTTTGTGACAAAGAACACTGAAGCTTTCTTT
TRBV7-6	NA	TRBJ2-3	NA	CASSRPRRRPGTDTQYF	TGTGCCAGCAGCCGACCCCGGCGGCGACCTGGGACAGATACGCAGTATTTT
TRBV5-1	NA	TRBJ1-4	TRBD1	CASSPGTASGREKLFF	TGCGCCAGCAGCCCCGGGACAGCCTCTGGGAGGGAAAAACTGTTTTTT
TRBV7-9	NA	TRBJ2-1	NA	CASSLWASQNEQFF	TGTGCCAGCAGCTTATGGGCTAGTCAGAATGAGCAGTTCTTC
TRBV19	NA	TRBJ2-5	TRBD2	CASSGRGQETQYF	TGTGCCAGTAGCGGGAGGGGACAAGAGACCCAGTACTTC